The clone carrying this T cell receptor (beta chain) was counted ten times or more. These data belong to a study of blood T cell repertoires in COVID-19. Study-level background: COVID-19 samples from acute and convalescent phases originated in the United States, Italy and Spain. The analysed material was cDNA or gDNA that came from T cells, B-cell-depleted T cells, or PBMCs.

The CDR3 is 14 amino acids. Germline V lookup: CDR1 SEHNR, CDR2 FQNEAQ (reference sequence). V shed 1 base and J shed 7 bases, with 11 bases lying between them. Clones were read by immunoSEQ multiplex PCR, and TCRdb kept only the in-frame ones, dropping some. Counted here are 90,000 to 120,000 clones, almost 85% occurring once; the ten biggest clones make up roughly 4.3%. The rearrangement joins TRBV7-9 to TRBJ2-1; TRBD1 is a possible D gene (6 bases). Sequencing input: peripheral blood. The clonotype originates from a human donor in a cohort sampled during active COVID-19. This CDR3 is CASSLGTAGNEQFF. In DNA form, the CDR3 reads TGTGCCAGCAGCTTAGGGACAGCCGGGAATGAGCAGTTCTTC. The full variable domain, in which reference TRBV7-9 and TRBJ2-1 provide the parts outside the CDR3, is DTGVSQNPRHKITKRGQNVTFRCDPISEHNRLYWYRQTLGQGPEFLTYFQNEAQLEKSRLLSDRFSAERPKGSFSTLEIQRTEQGDSAMYLCASSLGTAGNEQFFGPGTRLTVL.